Described below is a single T cell receptor (beta chain) sequence and its context. The sample belongs to a study of cytomegalovirus exposure and HLA in healthy donors. Germline values: CDR1 SEHNR, CDR2 FQNEAQ (reference sequence). CDR3 size: 14 residues. J lost 3 bases, V lost 10 bases, and 10 bases had no gene match. The PCR ran on 60 Vbeta and 13 Jbeta primers. Assay: immunoSEQ multiplex PCR; the TCRdb copy retains only in-frame clones and omits some. Of approximately 190,000 clones in the sample, 70% to 80% were seen once. The sequencing input was PBMCs. The receptor was derived from a woman under 40 in good health and CMV-seropositive. The rearrangement uses TRBV7-9 and TRBJ2-7; TRBD1 agrees at 9 bases. Here the CDR3 reads CATIRDRDLYEQYF. DNA of the CDR3: TGTGCCACTATCCGGGACAGGGATCTCTACGAGCAGTACTTC.